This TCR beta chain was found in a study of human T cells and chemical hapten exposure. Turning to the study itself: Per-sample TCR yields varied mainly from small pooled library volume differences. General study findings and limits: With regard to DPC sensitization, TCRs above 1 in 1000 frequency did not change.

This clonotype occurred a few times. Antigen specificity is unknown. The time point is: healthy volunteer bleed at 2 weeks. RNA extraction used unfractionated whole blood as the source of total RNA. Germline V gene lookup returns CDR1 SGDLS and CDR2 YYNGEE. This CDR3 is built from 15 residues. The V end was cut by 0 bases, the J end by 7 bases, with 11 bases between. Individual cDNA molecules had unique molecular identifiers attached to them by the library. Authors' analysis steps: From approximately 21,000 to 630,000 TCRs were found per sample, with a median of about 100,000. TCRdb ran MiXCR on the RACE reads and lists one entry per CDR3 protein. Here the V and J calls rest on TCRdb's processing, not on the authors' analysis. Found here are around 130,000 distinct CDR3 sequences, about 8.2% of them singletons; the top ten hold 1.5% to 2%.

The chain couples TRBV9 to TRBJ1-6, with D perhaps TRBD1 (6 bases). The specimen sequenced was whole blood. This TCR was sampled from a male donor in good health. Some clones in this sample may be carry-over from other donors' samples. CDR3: CASSVEGGLNSPLHF. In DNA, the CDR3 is TGTGCCAGCAGCGTAGAGGGGGGCCTGAATTCACCCCTCCACTTT.